This T cell receptor beta chain was recorded in a study of blood T cell repertoires in COVID-19. The protocol was immunoSEQ multiplex PCR, while the TCRdb copy is restricted to in-frame clones and leaves out a portion. The repertoire has tens of thousands of clones, roughly 86% of them found once; the top ten carry less than 11%. V was trimmed by 0 bases and J by 4 bases, leaving 4 bases between them. CDR1 and CDR2 (germline): LGHDT, YNNKEL (reference sequence). The CDR3 is made up of 13 amino acids. Sequencing used peripheral blood. The receptor was isolated from a man between 60 and 70 years old with acute or convalescent COVID-19. The chain recombines TRBV3-1 (or the pseudogene TRBV3-2) with TRBJ1-5; no definite D call. CDR3 sequence (DNA): TGTGCCAGCAGCCAAGACGGGAATCAGCCCCAGCATTTT. This codes for CASSQDGNQPQHF.